This T cell receptor (beta chain) derives from a study of cytomegalovirus exposure and HLA in healthy donors. The germline gives CDR1 SGHTA, CDR2 FQGNSA. V was shortened by 3 bases and J by 7 bases, with 24 bases between the two germline ends. There are 17 residues in the CDR3. Measured with immunoSEQ multiplex PCR; TCRdb has only the in-frame clones, and not every one. This table has 150,000 or so clones, just over 85% appearing once. Material for sequencing was PBMCs. This chain connects TRBV7-2 to TRBJ1-2; D might be TRBD1 (6 bases). This clonotype was obtained from a human donor in good health. The DNA of the CDR3 is TGTGCCAGCAGCTTGTCGGGGGGGGGCCGCAGGTCGGGTGGCTACACCTTC. It yields the protein CASSLSGGGRRSGGYTF.